These 30 T cell receptor beta chains were all obtained from the same sample, sequenced in a study of blood T cell repertoires in COVID-19. Here immunoSEQ multiplex PCR was the method, and the copy in TCRdb shows in-frame clones only, minus some. The sample comprises 250,000 to 350,000 clones, around 89% of which are singletons, and roughly 0.8% rests with the top ten. Sequencing was done on a sample of peripheral blood. These receptors all come from a man aged 25-45 years with acute or convalescent COVID-19.

The V call is TRBV11-2, the J call TRBJ2-2; TRBD2 agrees at 16 bases. The V segment lost 5 bases and the J segment 6 bases; nucleotides outside the gene matches: 3. Per germline, CDR1 SGHAT and CDR2 FQNNGV. This CDR3 is built from 16 residues. CDR3 protein: CASSTGLAGGAGELFF. The CDR3 bases are TGTGCCAGCAGCACGGGACTAGCGGGAGGGGCCGGGGAGCTGTTTTTT. The full variable domain, rest sourced from reference TRBV11-2 and TRBJ2-2, is EAGVAQSPRYKIIEKRQSVAFWCNPISGHATLYWYQQILGQGPKLLIQFQNNGVVDDSQLPKDRFSAERLKGVDSTLKIQPAKLEDSAVYLCASSTGLAGGAGELFFGEGSRLTVL.

The J gene is TRBJ2-7, the V gene TRBV3-1 (or the pseudogene TRBV3-2); a possible D gene is TRBD2 (5 bases). V was pared by 4 bases and J by 6 bases, with 7 bases between. There are 11 residues in the CDR3. CDR1 and CDR2 from the germline V gene are LGHDT and YNNKEL (reference sequence). CDR3 coding DNA: TGTGCCAGCAGCCCAGGACTCGAGCAGTACTTC. It specifies CASSPGLEQYF.

This clone was observed once. The chain combines TRBV10-3 with TRBJ1-5; D is uncertain. Per germline, CDR1 ENHRY and CDR2 SYGVKD. CDR3 length: 14 amino acids. The V end lost 4 bases, the J end lost 6 bases, and 13 bases lay between the germline ends. The CDR3 sequence: CAISGEGLGQPQHF. The CDR3 DNA is TGTGCCATCAGTGGAGAGGGATTGGGTCAGCCCCAGCATTTT.

The chain has TRBV4-1 and TRBJ2-1, with a possible D match to TRBD2 (6 bases). The length of the CDR3 is 14 residues. Per the germline V gene, CDR1 is MGHRA and CDR2 is YSYEKL. V was pared by 1 base and J by 6 bases, with 10 bases between. CDR3 sequence reads: CASSQGFGGNEQFF. In DNA, the CDR3 is TGCGCCAGCAGCCAAGGCTTCGGGGGCAATGAGCAGTTCTTC.

This chain uses TRBV27 with TRBJ1-1; D is uncertain. The germline V gene has CDR1 MNHEY and CDR2 SMNVEV (reference sequence). Trimming shortened V by 0 bases and J by 3 bases, and 14 bases separated the two germline ends. The CDR3 is 16 residues long. The CDR3 here is CASSLSMQVGDTEAFF. The CDR3, as DNA: TGTGCCAGCAGTTTATCGATGCAGGTCGGGGACACTGAAGCTTTCTTT.

This chain joins TRBV30 and TRBJ2-3, with D unclear. The CDR3 loop spans 11 amino acids. Trimming pared 2 bases from V and 4 bases from J, leaving 4 bases between. Germline V gene data show CDR1 as GTSNPN and CDR2 as SVGIG (reference sequence). CDR3 loop: CAWSIADTQYF. The CDR3 DNA sequence: TGTGCCTGGAGTATCGCAGATACGCAGTATTTT.

This rearrangement joins TRBV28 to TRBJ1-5; D uncertain. The CDR3 has 15 residues. Trimming stripped 5 bases from V and 6 bases from J, with 17 bases between. Germline CDR1 reads MDHEN; CDR2 reads SYDVKM. CDR3 sequence: CASSGLRGLAQPQHF. The CDR3 DNA reads TGTGCCAGCAGTGGCCTCCGGGGATTGGCTCAGCCCCAGCATTTT.

The chain carries TRBV3-1 (or the pseudogene TRBV3-2) and TRBJ2-5; TRBD2 is a possible D gene (7 bases). The germline V and J ends were trimmed by 2 bases and 7 bases, with 23 bases remaining between them. This CDR3 region has 17 residues. Germline assignment: CDR1 LGHDT and CDR2 YNNKEL (reference sequence). CDR3 region: CASSQPRWGGLAGTQYF. In DNA, the CDR3 is TGTGCCAGCAGCCAACCACGGTGGGGGGGCCTCGCGGGGACCCAGTACTTC.

The genes are TRBV23-1 and TRBJ1-6; D not resolved. TRBV23-1 has ORF status, its function being uncertain. Trimming removed 6 bases from V and 12 bases from J, with 12 bases in between. This CDR3 region has 12 residues. The CDR3 bases are TGCGCCAGCAGCCACGCGGTTGGACCCCTCCACTTT. It encodes CASSHAVGPLHF.

This clone showed up just a few times. This sequence joins TRBV28 and TRBJ1-2; 7 bases line up with TRBD1. Looked up from germline, CDR1 is MDHEN and CDR2 is SYDVKM. The CDR3 length is 13 residues. Germline trimming cut 6 bases from V and 8 bases from J; bases unmatched to any gene: 9. The CDR3 DNA reads as TGTGCCAGCAGCTACGACAGGGTCCGCGGCTACACCTTC. It codes for CASSYDRVRGYTF.

The CDR3 DNA reads TGTGCCACCAGCAGAGAGGGGACAGTCGCTAACTATGGCTACACCTTC. This sequence encodes CATSREGTVANYGYTF. The genes are TRBV15 and TRBJ1-2, with TRBD1 matching over 7 bases. Germline loops: CDR1 LNHNV, CDR2 YYDKDF (reference sequence). CDR3 size: 16 residues. V gave up 0 bases and J gave up 0 bases; unmatched junction bases: 4.

V and J are TRBV9 and TRBJ1-6; the D gene is possibly TRBD1 (6 bases). The germline V and J ends were trimmed by 3 bases and 7 bases, with 14 bases remaining between them. Looked up from germline, CDR1 is SGDLS and CDR2 is YYNGEE. The CDR3 extends over 15 amino acids. The CDR3 spells CASSARGRGNSPLHF. The CDR3 DNA sequence: TGTGCCAGCAGCGCGCGAGGGAGGGGGAATTCACCCCTCCACTTT. The full variable domain, its missing parts supplied by reference TRBV9 and TRBJ1-6, is DSGVTQTPKHLITATGQRVTLRCSPRSGDLSVYWYQQSLDQGLQFLIQYYNGEERAKGNILERFSAQQFPDLHSELNLSSLELGDSALYFCASSARGRGNSPLHFGNGTRLTVT.

The rearrangement joins TRBV28 to TRBJ1-6; D perhaps matches TRBD1 (6 bases). The CDR3 runs to 17 residues. V was trimmed by 5 bases and J by 4 bases, leaving 18 bases between them. The germline V gene has CDR1 MDHEN and CDR2 SYDVKM. The CDR3 reads CASSPLGQSPYNSPLHF. The CDR3 nucleotides read TGTGCCAGCAGTCCTCTAGGACAGTCACCTTATAATTCACCCCTCCACTTT.

The chain carries TRBV15 and TRBJ2-5; 8 bases fit TRBD1. In germline, CDR1 is LNHNV, CDR2 YYDKDF (reference sequence). V was clipped by 11 bases and J by 2 bases; unmatched bases: 7. The CDR3 runs 13 residues. CDR3 sequence: CASNRDRQETQYF. The DNA of the CDR3 is TGTGCCTCAAACCGGGACAGGCAAGAGACCCAGTACTTC.

This clone was seen more than once but under ten times. The chain combines TRBV6-5 with TRBJ2-3; TRBD2 matches at 14 bases. CDR3 length: 15 amino acids. Trimming removed 7 bases from V and 4 bases from J; junction bases left unmatched: 4. Germline V CDR1 and CDR2: MNHEY, SVGAGI. The CDR3 loop is CASTPGLAGADTQYF. CDR3 coding DNA: TGTGCCAGCACCCCGGGACTAGCGGGAGCAGATACGCAGTATTTT.

The CDR3 loop is CASSLGGGVKSYTF. The CDR3 region has the DNA TGTGCCAGCAGTCTTGGAGGCGGAGTAAAAAGCTACACCTTC. V is TRBV11-2 and J is TRBJ1-2; D unresolved. CDR1 is SGHAT, CDR2 FQNNGV, per germline. V lost 6 bases, J lost 9 bases, and 20 bases lay in between. The CDR3 runs 14 residues.

V and J are TRBV28 and TRBJ1-2; 10 bases are a match to TRBD1. The V gene end was trimmed by 7 bases and the J gene end by 7 bases; junction bases not matched to a gene: 6. This CDR3 region has 13 residues. The germline CDR1 and CDR2 sequences are MDHEN and SYDVKM. This CDR3 reads CASIPGQGFGYTF. The CDR3 coding sequence is TGTGCCAGCATTCCGGGACAGGGGTTTGGCTACACCTTC.

The chain has TRBV10-3 and TRBJ2-2, with 8 nucleotides matching TRBD2. Germline V gives CDR1 ENHRY, CDR2 SYGVKD. Trimming at V came to 3 bases and at J to 2 bases, leaving 11 bases not matched to a gene. The CDR3 contains 18 residues. DNA for the CDR3: TGTGCCATCAGTGACCCCCCGGGGGGGACATCAAACACCGGGGAGCTGTTTTTT. This sequence encodes CAISDPPGGTSNTGELFF.

V is TRBV30 and J is TRBJ1-5, with 7 bases identical to TRBD1. The CDR3 sequence is 14 residues long. Trimming cost V 1 base and J 5 bases; bases outside gene matches: 5. Germline values: CDR1 GTSNPN, CDR2 SVGIG (reference sequence). DNA of the CDR3: TGTGCCTGGAGTGGACAGGGCGGATATCAGCCCCAGCATTTT. Encoded protein: CAWSGQGGYQPQHF.

The DNA for the CDR3 is TGCGCCAGCAGCCAAGATCGAGGCAGTCTAGCCAAAAACATTCAGTACTTC. Residues: CASSQDRGSLAKNIQYF. The J gene is TRBJ2-4, the V gene TRBV4-1, with D uncertain. CDR1 MGHRA and CDR2 YSYEKL come from the germline V gene. The CDR3 sequence is 17 residues long. Trimming pared 0 bases from V and 0 bases from J, leaving 12 bases between.

V is TRBV19 and J is TRBJ2-7; D perhaps matches TRBD1 (6 bases). CDR3 length: 13 amino acids. CDR1 and CDR2 from the germline V gene are LNHDA and SQIVND (reference sequence). V shed 5 bases and J shed 2 bases, with 10 bases lying between them. CDR3 protein: CASSPDSPYEQYF. The CDR3 DNA follows: TGTGCCAGTAGTCCGGACAGTCCCTACGAGCAGTACTTC.

V usage is TRBV28 and J usage is TRBJ1-5, with unresolved D. The CDR3 totals 13 residues. Germline V gene data show CDR1 as MDHEN and CDR2 as SYDVKM. V lost 6 bases and J lost 5, with 11 bases in between. CDR3 bases: TGTGCCAGCAGCCCCGTCCCCCATCAGCCCCAGCATTTT. Translated: CASSPVPHQPQHF.

The V and J genes are TRBV7-3 and TRBJ1-1; TRBD1 matches at 11 bases. The J segment lost 0 bases and the V segment lost 4 bases, leaving 4 bases of the junction unmatched. This CDR3 spans 16 amino acids. From germline, CDR1 is SGHTA and CDR2 FQGTGA. The CDR3 DNA follows: TGTGCCAGCAGCTCAGGACAGGGGGCCTTGAACACTGAAGCTTTCTTT. It encodes CASSSGQGALNTEAFF.

This sequence joins TRBV15 and TRBJ1-2; 10 nucleotides match TRBD1. Germline CDR1 is LNHNV and CDR2 is YYDKDF (reference sequence). The CDR3 consists of 18 residues. V lost 5 bases, J lost 2 bases, and 14 bases stayed unmatched. CDR3 coding DNA: TGTGCCACCAGCTTGCGGACAGGGGGAAAAGATTGGAACTATGGCTACACCTTC. Translation: CATSLRTGGKDWNYGYTF.

V is TRBV6-5 and J is TRBJ1-4; tentative D call: TRBD1 (5 bases). CDR1 MNHEY and CDR2 SVGAGI come from the germline V gene. The CDR3 spans 14 residues. The V end was cut by 8 bases, the J end by 2 bases, with 12 bases between. Written as DNA, the CDR3 is TGTGCCAGCTCAGGGTTGCGGACTAATGAAAAACTGTTTTTT. Translated: CASSGLRTNEKLFF.

This clone was detected only once. The rearrangement uses TRBV10-3 and TRBJ1-2, with D uncertain. Germline assignment: CDR1 ENHRY and CDR2 SYGVKD. V lost 2 bases to trimming and J lost 7 bases, with 8 bases between them. CDR3 size: 12 residues. CDR3 coding DNA: TGTGCCATCAGTGAGACAGACGGTGGCTACACCTTC. Amino acids: CAISETDGGYTF.

The rearrangement links TRBV15 to TRBJ1-3; D remains unclear. Trimming pared 3 bases from V and 8 bases from J, leaving 5 bases between. The CDR3 runs 11 residues. The germline V gene encodes CDR1 LNHNV and CDR2 YYDKDF (reference sequence). CDR3 sequence reads: CATSSYDTIYF. For the CDR3, the DNA is TGTGCCACCAGCAGTTATGACACCATATATTTT.

The chain recombines TRBV6-5 with TRBJ1-5; D unresolved. The CDR3 extends over 12 amino acids. V gave up 7 bases and J gave up 0 bases, with 4 bases separating them. Germline V gene lookup returns CDR1 MNHEY and CDR2 SVGAGI. The CDR3 spells CASKLSNQPQHF. In DNA form, the CDR3 reads TGTGCCAGCAAACTTAGCAATCAGCCCCAGCATTTT.

There are a few counts of this clone. This chain links TRBV19 with TRBJ2-5, with D perhaps TRBD2 (6 bases). Trimming cost V 5 bases and J 2 bases, with 12 bases left between them. Germline CDR1 is LNHDA and CDR2 is SQIVND (reference sequence). The CDR3 is made up of 14 amino acids. CDR3 amino acids: CASSLRRDQETQYF. CDR3 DNA sequence: TGTGCCAGTAGTCTACGGCGGGATCAAGAGACCCAGTACTTC.

The genes are TRBV5-1 and TRBJ1-3, with D hard to call. The CDR3 consists of 14 residues. The germline V gene encodes CDR1 SGHRS and CDR2 YFSETQ. Trimming left V 0 bases short and J 8 bases short, with 12 bases between. The CDR3 spells CASSLAQKRDTIYF. DNA of the CDR3: TGCGCCAGCAGCTTGGCGCAGAAGCGTGACACCATATATTTT. Supplemented by reference TRBV5-1 and TRBJ1-3, the full variable domain reads KAGVTQTPRYLIKTRGQQVTLSCSPISGHRSVSWYQQTPGQGLQFLFEYFSETQRNKGNFPGRFSGRQFSNSRSEMNVSTLELGDSALYLCASSLAQKRDTIYFGEGSWLTVV.